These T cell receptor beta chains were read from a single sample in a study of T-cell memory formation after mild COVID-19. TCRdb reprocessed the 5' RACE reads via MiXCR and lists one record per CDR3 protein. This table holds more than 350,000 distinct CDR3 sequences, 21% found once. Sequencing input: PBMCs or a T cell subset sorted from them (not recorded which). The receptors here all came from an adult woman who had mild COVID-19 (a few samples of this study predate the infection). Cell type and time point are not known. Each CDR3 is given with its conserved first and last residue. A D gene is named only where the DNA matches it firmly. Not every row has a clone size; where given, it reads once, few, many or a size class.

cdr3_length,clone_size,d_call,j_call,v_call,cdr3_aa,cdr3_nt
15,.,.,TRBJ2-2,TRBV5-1,CASSLTQLDTGELFF,TGCGCCAGCAGCTTGACGCAACTCGACACCGGGGAGCTGTTTTTT
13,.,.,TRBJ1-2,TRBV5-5,CASSLDGPHGYTF,TGTGCCAGCAGCTTGGACGGACCACATGGCTACACCTTC
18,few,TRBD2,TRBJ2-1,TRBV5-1,CASSLEASGSRPVDEQFF,TGCGCCAGCAGCTTGGAGGCTAGCGGGAGTCGCCCGGTCGATGAGCAGTTCTTC
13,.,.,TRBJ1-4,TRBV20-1,CSARTDFNEKLFF,TGCAGTGCTAGGACGGACTTTAATGAAAAACTGTTTTTT
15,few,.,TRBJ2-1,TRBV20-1,CSARENRVTHNEQFF,TGCAGTGCTAGAGAAAACAGGGTCACGCACAATGAGCAGTTCTTC
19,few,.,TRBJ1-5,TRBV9,CAPTVPQGGRTESNQPQHF,TGTGCCCCCACGGTCCCTCAAGGGGGAAGGACAGAAAGCAATCAGCCCCAGCATTTT
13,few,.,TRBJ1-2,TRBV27,CASRITGGYGYTF,TGTGCCAGCAGGATAACAGGCGGCTATGGCTACACCTTC
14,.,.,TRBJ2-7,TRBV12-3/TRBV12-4,CASSLHSGTYEQYF,TGTGCCAGCAGTTTGCACAGCGGCACTTACGAGCAGTACTTC
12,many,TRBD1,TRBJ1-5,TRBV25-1,CASGQGFQPQHF,TGTGCCAGCGGACAGGGTTTTCAGCCCCAGCATTTT
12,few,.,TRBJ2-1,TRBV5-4,CASSLQDNEQFF,TGTGCCAGCAGCTTGCAGGACAATGAGCAGTTCTTC
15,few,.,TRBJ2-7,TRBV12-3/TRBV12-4,CASGSGMLDAYEQYF,TGTGCCAGCGGATCGGGGATGCTGGACGCCTACGAGCAGTACTTC
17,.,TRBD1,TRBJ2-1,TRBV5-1,CASSWGSRGLFGNEQFF,TGCGCCAGCAGCTGGGGGAGCAGGGGGCTCTTTGGCAATGAGCAGTTCTTC
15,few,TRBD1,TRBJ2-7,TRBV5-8,CASSSHRTGSDEQYF,TGTGCCAGCAGCTCCCACCGGACAGGTTCTGACGAGCAGTACTTC
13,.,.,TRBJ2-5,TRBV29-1,CSVERTFQETQYF,TGCAGCGTTGAAAGGACATTCCAAGAGACCCAGTACTTC
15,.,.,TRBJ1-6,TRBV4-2,CASSQDVVTVSPLHF,TGTGCCAGCAGCCAAGATGTAGTGACCGTTTCACCCCTCCACTTT
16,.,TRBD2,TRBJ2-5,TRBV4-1,CASSQEGLAGTETQYF,TGCGCCAGCAGCCAAGAAGGACTAGCGGGTACCGAGACCCAGTACTTC
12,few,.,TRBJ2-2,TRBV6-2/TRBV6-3,CASRIMAGELFF,TGTGCCAGCCGAATCATGGCGGGGGAGCTGTTTTTT
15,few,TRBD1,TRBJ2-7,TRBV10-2,CASSERGTGVLEQYF,TGCGCCAGCAGTGAGAGGGGGACAGGGGTGCTCGAGCAGTACTTC
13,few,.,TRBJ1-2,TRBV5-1,CASSYDSRYGYTF,TGCGCCAGCAGCTACGACAGTCGCTATGGCTACACCTTC
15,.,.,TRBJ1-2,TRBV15,CATSRDGSSAYGYTF,TGTGCCACCAGCAGAGATGGAAGTTCCGCTTATGGCTACACCTTC
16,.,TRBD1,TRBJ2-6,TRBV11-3,CASSFRQGAGANVLTF,TGTGCCAGCAGCTTCCGACAGGGGGCTGGGGCCAACGTCCTGACTTTC
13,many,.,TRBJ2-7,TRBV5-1,CASSERTTYEQYF,TGCGCCAGCAGCGAAAGGACAACCTACGAGCAGTACTTC
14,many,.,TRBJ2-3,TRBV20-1,CSARAHPGTDTQYF,TGCAGTGCTCGGGCTCACCCGGGCACAGATACGCAGTATTTT
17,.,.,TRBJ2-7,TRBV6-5,CASSSRHQGPALYEQYF,TGTGCCAGCAGTTCTAGACATCAGGGGCCGGCGCTCTACGAGCAGTACTTC
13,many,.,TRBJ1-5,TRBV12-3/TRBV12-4,CASAPGFNQPQHF,TGTGCCAGCGCACCGGGATTCAATCAGCCCCAGCATTTT
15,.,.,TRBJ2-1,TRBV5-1,CASSTAGPLYNEQFF,TGCGCCAGCAGCACGGCAGGGCCCCTCTACAATGAGCAGTTCTTC
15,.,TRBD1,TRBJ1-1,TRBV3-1,CASSQADRGRTEAFF,TGTGCCAGCAGCCAAGCGGACAGGGGTAGAACTGAAGCGTTCTTT
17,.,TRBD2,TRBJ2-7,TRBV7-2,CASSSSGLAGGPGEQYF,TGTGCCAGCAGCTCATCGGGACTAGCGGGAGGGCCCGGCGAGCAGTACTTC
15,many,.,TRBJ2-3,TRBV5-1,CASSLRVAGTDTQYF,TGCGCCAGCAGCTTGCGGGTAGCTGGCACAGATACGCAGTATTTT
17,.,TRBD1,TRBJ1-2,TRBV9,CASSVLGGGEFDYGYTF,TGTGCCAGCAGCGTACTAGGGGGCGGAGAATTTGACTATGGCTACACCTTC
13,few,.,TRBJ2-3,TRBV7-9,CASSLYPGDTQYF,TGTGCCAGCAGCTTATACCCCGGGGATACGCAGTATTTT
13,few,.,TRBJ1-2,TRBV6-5,CASSKGYGYGYTF,TGTGCCAGCAGCAAGGGGTACGGCTATGGCTACACCTTC
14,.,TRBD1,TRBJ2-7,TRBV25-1,CASTPDRAPYEQYF,TGTGCCAGCACCCCGGACAGGGCTCCCTACGAGCAGTACTTC
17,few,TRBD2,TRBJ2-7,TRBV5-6,CASSPGTSGRNSYEQYF,TGTGCCAGCAGCCCCGGGACTAGCGGGAGAAACTCCTACGAGCAGTACTTC
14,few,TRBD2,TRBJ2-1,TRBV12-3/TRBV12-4,CASSLGLAYGEQFF,TGTGCCAGCAGTTTAGGACTAGCTTACGGTGAGCAGTTCTTC
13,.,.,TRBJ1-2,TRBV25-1,CASSATWNYGYTF,TGTGCCAGCAGTGCGACCTGGAACTATGGCTACACCTTC
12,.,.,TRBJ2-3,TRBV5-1,CASSSPWDTQYF,TGCGCCAGCAGCTCGCCTTGGGATACGCAGTATTTT
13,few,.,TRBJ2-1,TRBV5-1,CASSWEQGDEQFF,TGCGCCAGCAGCTGGGAACAGGGCGATGAGCAGTTCTTC
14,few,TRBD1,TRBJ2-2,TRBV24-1,CATKGTGRTGELFF,TGTGCCACCAAGGGGACAGGGAGAACCGGGGAGCTGTTTTTT
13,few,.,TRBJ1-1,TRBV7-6,CASSLRQSTEAFF,TGTGCCAGCAGCTTAAGGCAGTCCACTGAAGCTTTCTTT
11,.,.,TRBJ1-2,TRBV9,CASSQRGSYTF,TGTGCCAGCAGCCAAAGGGGGAGCTACACCTTC
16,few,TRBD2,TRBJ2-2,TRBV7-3,CASSLPREDDTGELFF,TGTGCCAGCAGCCTGCCCCGGGAGGACGACACCGGGGAGCTGTTTTTT
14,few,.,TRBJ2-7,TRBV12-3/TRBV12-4,CASSLRAGLYEQYF,TGTGCCAGCAGCCTCAGGGCAGGTCTCTACGAGCAGTACTTC
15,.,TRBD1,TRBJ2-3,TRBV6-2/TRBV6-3,CASRPTGGRADTQYF,TGTGCCAGCAGGCCGACAGGGGGCCGCGCAGATACGCAGTATTTT
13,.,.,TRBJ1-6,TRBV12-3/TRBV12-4,CASSPAGNSPLHF,TGTGCCAGCAGTCCTGCAGGGAATTCACCCCTCCACTTT
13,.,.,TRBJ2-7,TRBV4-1,CASSQVGTYEQYF,TGCGCCAGCAGCCAAGTCGGGACATACGAGCAGTACTTC
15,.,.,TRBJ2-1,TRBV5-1,CASSLAGTQYNEQFF,TGCGCCAGCAGCTTGGCCGGGACACAATACAATGAGCAGTTCTTC
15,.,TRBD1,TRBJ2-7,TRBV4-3,CASSLRQGVGDEQYF,TGCGCCAGCAGCCTCAGACAGGGGGTAGGAGACGAGCAGTACTTC
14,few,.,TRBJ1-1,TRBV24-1,CATSDQTGIGEAFF,TGTGCCACCAGTGACCAGACAGGAATCGGTGAAGCTTTCTTT